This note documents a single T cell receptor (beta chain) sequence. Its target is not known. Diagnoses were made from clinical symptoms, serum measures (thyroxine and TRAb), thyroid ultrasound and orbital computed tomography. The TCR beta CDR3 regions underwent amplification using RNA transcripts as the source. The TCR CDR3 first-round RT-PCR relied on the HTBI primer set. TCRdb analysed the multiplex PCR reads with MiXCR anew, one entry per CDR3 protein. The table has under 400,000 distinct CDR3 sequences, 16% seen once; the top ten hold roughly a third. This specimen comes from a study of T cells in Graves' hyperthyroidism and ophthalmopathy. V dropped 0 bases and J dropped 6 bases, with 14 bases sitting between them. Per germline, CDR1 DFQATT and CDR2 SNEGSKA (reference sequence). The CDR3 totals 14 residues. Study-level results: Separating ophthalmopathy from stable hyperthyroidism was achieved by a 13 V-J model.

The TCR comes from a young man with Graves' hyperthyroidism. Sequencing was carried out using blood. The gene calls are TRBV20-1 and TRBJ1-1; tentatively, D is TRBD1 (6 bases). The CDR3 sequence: CSARDLGGQAEAFF. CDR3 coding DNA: TGCAGTGCTAGAGACCTGGGGGGGCAAGCTGAAGCTTTCTTT.